Listed here are 9 T cell receptor beta chains from one sample, sequenced in a study of blood T cell repertoires in COVID-19 (dated by TCRdb to about 2020). Libraries were made using the immunoSEQ multiplex PCR assay. TCRdb limited this immuneACCESS table to in-frame rearrangements with V and J called. A share of clones is missing; checked studies link under half to unresolved V genes, and the rest is unexplained. The sample profile shows more than 100,000 clones; about 89% of them were found once. Roughly 18% of the sample rests with the top ten. The source material was peripheral blood. These receptors originate from a man aged 45 to 65 with active or convalescent COVID-19.

The chain combines TRBV7-6 with TRBJ2-5; 11 nucleotides line up with TRBD2. The ends lost 2 bases at V and 2 bases at J; junction bases unmatched: 4. Per germline, CDR1 SGHVS and CDR2 FNYEAQ. The CDR3 has 16 residues. The DNA of the CDR3 is TGTGCCAGCAGCTTACTCACTAGCGGGAGACAAGAGACCCAGTACTTC. Amino acids: CASSLLTSGRQETQYF.

The V and J genes are TRBV18 and TRBJ2-5; D gene uncertain. The V end was cut by 0 bases, the J end by 1 base, with 12 bases between. The CDR3 runs to 16 residues. Germline CDR1 and CDR2: KGHSH and LQKENI. The CDR3 coding sequence is TGTGCCAGCTCACCACCGGTGTTGAGGAGCCAAGAGACCCAGTACTTC. This encodes CASSPPVLRSQETQYF.

This clone was counted only a few times. Within the sample, other DNA sequences also encode this same CDR3. The chain carries TRBV3-1 (or the pseudogene TRBV3-2) and TRBJ1-1; D possibly corresponds to TRBD1 (6 bases). The CDR3 is 14 residues long. The V gene lost 3 bases and the J gene lost 0 bases, with 8 bases spanning the gap. Germline CDR1 reads LGHDT; CDR2 reads YNNKEL (reference sequence). CDR3 coding DNA: TGTGCCAGCAGCCAGGGACACCTGAACACTGAAGCTTTCTTT. Protein sequence: CASSQGHLNTEAFF.

This clone was seen once. The chain links TRBV27 to TRBJ2-5; no clear D gene. The CDR3 consists of 15 residues. Trimming cost V 0 bases and J 0 bases, with 8 bases left between them. Germline values: CDR1 MNHEY, CDR2 SMNVEV (reference sequence). For the CDR3, the DNA is TGTGCCAGCAGTTTATCCCCAGCGCACCAAGAGACCCAGTACTTC. Residues: CASSLSPAHQETQYF.

This chain joins TRBV2 and TRBJ2-3, with TRBD1 identical over 11 bases. The CDR3 spans 15 residues. Germline values: CDR1 SNHLY, CDR2 FYNNEI. Trimming at V came to 5 bases and at J to 0 bases, leaving 1 base not matched to a gene. The CDR3 nucleotides read TGTGCCAGCAGTCGGGACAGGGGGAGCACAGATACGCAGTATTTT. This sequence encodes CASSRDRGSTDTQYF.

The chain couples TRBV10-1 to TRBJ2-7, with 9 bases lining up with TRBD2. There are 13 residues in the CDR3. Germline CDR1 WNHNN, CDR2 SYGVQD (reference sequence). The V segment lost 5 bases and the J segment 4 bases; nucleotides outside the gene matches: 3. CDR3 residues: CASSLSGSYEQYF. The CDR3 DNA reads as TGCGCCAGCAGTCTTAGCGGGAGTTACGAGCAGTACTTC.

This clone appeared a few times. The CDR3 DNA is TGCAGCGTTGGATCAGGCGGCAATCAGCCCCAGCATTTT. This codes for CSVGSGGNQPQHF. The rearrangement joins TRBV29-1 to TRBJ1-5, with D unclear. Per the germline V gene, CDR1 is SQVTM and CDR2 is ANQGSEA. V shed 4 bases and J shed 2 bases, with 9 bases lying between them. This CDR3 has 13 amino acids.

The rearrangement uses TRBV5-1 and TRBJ2-1, with a tentative D call TRBD1 (5 bases). The CDR3 totals 16 residues. V was shortened by 5 bases and J by 0 bases, with 15 bases between the two germline ends. The V gene's germline CDR1 is SGHRS and CDR2 YFSETQ. Here the CDR3 DNA reads TGCGCCAGCAGACACCCCCTAGACAGCTCCTACAATGAGCAGTTCTTC. It encodes CASRHPLDSSYNEQFF.

The chain joins TRBV18 to TRBJ1-2; TRBD1 might be the D (6 bases). This CDR3 comprises 15 residues. Germline CDR1 and CDR2: KGHSH and LQKENI. V was trimmed by 6 bases and J by 2 bases, leaving 16 bases between them. The CDR3 DNA reads TGTGCCAGCTCCCGGGGGGGCAGACAAAACTATGGCTACACCTTC. It yields the protein CASSRGGRQNYGYTF.